The next 15 T cell receptor beta chains were all read from a single sample in a study of regulatory T cells in long-lasting Graves disease (dated by TCRdb to the early 2020s). The time point label of this sample denotes: newly diagnosed GD, antithyroid drugs for less than 3 months. RNA was extracted from PBMCs in TRIzol for both TCR sequencing and RNA sequencing. The method behind the library was multiplex PCR. The sample was run on an Illumina HiSeq 4000. CDR3 regions were amplified by Arm-PCR with iRepertoire HTBI primers to construct TCR beta libraries. TCRdb reran the public reads through fastp at Q25 and MiXCR, keeping productive beta chains. Each CDR3 protein appears once, grouped with its most common genes and DNA. Across this sample there are about 220,000 distinct CDR3 sequences, with approximately 18% seen only once. The top ten constitute 12% of the sample. The same specimen was also included in a second study, on T cells in Graves' hyperthyroidism and ophthalmopathy.

The sequences come from peripheral blood mononuclear cells (PBMCs), collected at new diagnosis, from a patient treated with antithyroid drugs. The receptors shown here come from a woman between 25 and 40 years old with Graves disease. Donor details come from another sample of the same person, matched by shared clones.

Many counts were recorded for this clonotype. V is TRBV6-1 and J is TRBJ2-5; 7 positions match TRBD1. The V gene's germline CDR1 is MNHNS and CDR2 SASEGT. Losses at the gene ends were 3 bases for V and 5 bases for J; bases not matched to a gene: 6. The CDR3 runs to 14 residues. The CDR3 region is CASSDRDSQETQYF. As DNA, the CDR3 is TGTGCCAGCAGTGATCGGGACAGTCAGGAGACCCAGTACTTC.

As regards this clonotype: One end of the junction is discordant with germline, which a read error may explain. The V call is TRBV6-9, the J call TRBJ2-7; TRBD1 matches 9 bases. The V gene's germline CDR1 is MNHGY and CDR2 SVAAGI. CDR3 length equals 14 residues. DNA of the CDR3: TGTGCCGGCAGTTACGGGACAGGGTTATACGAGCAGTACTTC. Translation: CAGSYGTGLYEQYF.

This clonotype was detected many times. The chain links TRBV27 to TRBJ2-3, with no clear D. Deletions cut 9 bases from V and 5 bases from J, with 12 bases between. CDR3 length: 12 residues. From germline, CDR1 is MNHEY and CDR2 SMNVEV (reference sequence). The CDR3 DNA reads as TGTGCCAGACCCTTTGCGGAAGATACGCAGTATTTT. This sequence encodes CARPFAEDTQYF.

This clonotype was found many times. The chain combines TRBV2 with TRBJ2-1, with 14 bases lining up with TRBD2. Germline loops: CDR1 SNHLY, CDR2 FYNNEI. The CDR3 is made up of 22 amino acids. Losses at the gene ends were 9 bases for V and 8 bases for J; bases not matched to a gene: 30. CDR3 nucleotides: TGTGCCAGTAATAAAGGGAGACAGGACTCAACCTGGACTAGCGGGAGGCCATATGAGCAGTTCTTC. This codes for CASNKGRQDSTWTSGRPYEQFF.

As concerns this clonotype: One base away lies a much larger clone, so this may be a sequencing read error. The chain recombines TRBV6-2 or TRBV6-3 with TRBJ2-6; D gene uncertain. CDR1 and CDR2 (germline): MNHEY, SVGEGT. Between the trimmed V and J ends, which lost 5 bases and 2 bases, there was a span of 19 bases. This CDR3 is 18 amino acids long. The CDR3 is CASSETRTTQPGANVLTF. The CDR3, as DNA: TGTGCCAGCAGTGAAACGAGGACGACGCAACCTGGGGCCAACGTCCTGACTTTC.

This clonotype was seen at least ten times. V gene TRBV27 combines with J gene TRBJ2-7; a possible D gene is TRBD1 (5 bases). Germline CDR1 MNHEY, CDR2 SMNVEV (reference sequence). The CDR3 runs 11 residues. V lost 8 bases to trimming and J lost 4 bases, with 9 bases between them. The CDR3 nucleotides are TGTGCCAGCGGAACAGGTTACGAGCAGTACTTC. This gives the protein CASGTGYEQYF.

This clonotype was observed at least ten times. The chain joins TRBV7-9 to TRBJ2-5; 10 positions match TRBD2. The CDR3 length is 14 residues. Germline CDR1 reads SEHNR; CDR2 reads FQNEAQ (reference sequence). V was clipped by 3 bases and J by 5 bases; unmatched bases: 3. CDR3 DNA: TGTGCCAGCAGCTTGCTAGCGGGGGTTGAGACCCAGTACTTC. Translating gives CASSLLAGVETQYF.

This clonotype was counted at least ten times. The chain employs TRBV6-5 and TRBJ2-3; 8 nucleotides align to TRBD2. The germline V gene has CDR1 MNHEY and CDR2 SVGAGI. This CDR3 region has 20 residues. Trimming cost V 0 bases and J 0 bases; bases outside gene matches: 14. CDR3 protein: CASSYSAWQRGSASTDTQYF. The CDR3 DNA reads TGTGCCAGCAGTTACTCCGCGTGGCAGCGGGGGAGCGCTAGCACAGATACGCAGTATTTT.

This clonotype was seen more than once but under ten times. A far larger clone is a single base away, which makes a read error likely. V usage is TRBV28 and J usage is TRBJ2-3, with D possibly being TRBD1 (6 bases). The J call may be incorrect, as the DNA end agrees better with TRBJ2-5. Germline-derived CDR1 and CDR2 are MDHEN and SYDVKM. CDR3 length: 14 residues. The CDR3 sequence: CASSLETRGQTQYF. CDR3 nucleotide sequence: TGTGCCAGCAGCTTAGAGACCAGGGGCCAGACCCAGTACTTC.

This chain links TRBV4-1 with TRBJ1-6, with D possibly TRBD1 on 5 matching bases. The CDR3 totals 18 residues. The V end lost 1 base, the J end lost 0 bases, and 13 bases lay between the germline ends. From germline, CDR1 is MGHRA and CDR2 YSYEKL. The DNA for the CDR3 is TGCGCCAGCAGCCAAGGGGGGGGGAGGAGCTCCTATAATTCACCCCTCCACTTT. This sequence encodes CASSQGGGRSSYNSPLHF.

Note on this clonotype: A much larger clone is a single base away; this may be a read error. The chain is built from TRBV18 and TRBJ2-4, with a weak D call TRBD1 (6 bases). Germline assignment: CDR1 KGHSH and CDR2 LQKENI. The V end lost 6 bases, the J end lost 6 bases, and 12 bases lay between the germline ends. This CDR3 contains 13 residues. The CDR3 spells CASSSGRGNIQYF. The CDR3 DNA follows: TGTGCCAGCTCCTCGGGCAGGGGAAACATTCAGTACTTC.

This chain connects TRBV29-1 to TRBJ1-2; 8 bases are shared with TRBD1. In germline, CDR1 is SQVTM, CDR2 ANQGSEA. The CDR3 has 13 residues. V dropped 7 bases and J dropped 4; count of bases not matched to a gene: 8. The CDR3 loop is CSALTGDGYGYTF. CDR3 sequence (DNA): TGCAGCGCCCTGACAGGGGATGGCTATGGCTACACCTTC.

In this sample, this clonotype turned up many times. This sequence joins TRBV6-1 and TRBJ2-7; D perhaps matches TRBD2 (5 bases). Germline-derived CDR1 and CDR2 are MNHNS and SASEGT. Trimming took 7 bases from V and 3 from J, leaving 13 bases between them. This CDR3 region has 13 residues. CDR3 amino acids: CASKPSIDYEQYF. The CDR3 nucleotides are TGTGCCAGCAAACCTAGCATCGACTACGAGCAGTACTTC.

Many counts were recorded for this clonotype. The chain carries TRBV6-2 or TRBV6-3 and TRBJ1-5, with a tentative D call TRBD1 (6 bases). This CDR3 is built from 13 residues. Deletions cut 6 bases from V and 7 bases from J, with 13 bases between. Germline V gene lookup returns CDR1 MNHEY and CDR2 SVGEGT. The CDR3, as DNA: TGTGCCAGCAGAGAACAGGGATGGCAGCCCCAGCATTTT. It translates to CASREQGWQPQHF.

This clonotype was counted ten times or more. The V and J genes are TRBV27 and TRBJ1-5, with D maybe TRBD1 (5 bases). The CDR3 has 14 residues. Germline V gene lookup returns CDR1 MNHEY and CDR2 SMNVEV (reference sequence). Trimming took 3 bases from V and 3 from J, leaving 9 bases between them. Here the CDR3 reads CASSFRGNNQPQHF. In nucleotides, the CDR3 is TGTGCCAGCAGTTTTCGGGGGAACAATCAGCCCCAGCATTTT.